These 20 T cell receptor beta chains were sequenced from one sample in a study of CD8+ T cells in alopecia areata (dated by TCRdb to about 2018). Read against the paper, the sample's time point label means: 20 to 30 weeks on oral tofacitinib. In the paper's terms, the treatment or condition label means: oral pan-JAK inhibitor, 5-10 mg twice daily. The library was made by the immunoSEQ multiplex PCR assay. RNA was extracted from all samples and reverse transcribed into cDNA as template for TCR sequencing. TCRdb took over this immuneACCESS table, retaining in-frame rearrangements with V and J assigned. Such tables are incomplete; in checked studies, under half of the missing clones stem from an unresolved V gene, and the remainder is unexplained. A total of approximately 280,000 clones appear in this sample, nearly 60% of them only once. 1.8% of the sample goes to the ten largest clones. The sequencing used CD4+ T cells sorted from blood, collected at week 24, from a patient treated with tofacitinib. Every receptor here comes from a human donor with alopecia areata.

V and J are TRBV9 and TRBJ2-5; 7 positions match TRBD1. Germline V CDR1 and CDR2: SGDLS, YYNGEE. CDR3 length: 15 residues. V shed 1 base, J shed 1 base, and the junction held 4 bases outside the gene matches. Here the CDR3 reads CASSVSGTAQETQYF. In nucleotides, the CDR3 is TGTGCCAGCAGCGTATCCGGGACAGCCCAAGAGACCCAGTACTTC.

The V gene is TRBV29-1, the J gene TRBJ1-1, with unresolved D. Germline CDR1 SQVTM, CDR2 ANQGSEA. The CDR3 is made up of 13 amino acids. Trimming shortened V by 3 bases and J by 4 bases, and 12 bases separated the two germline ends. The DNA for the CDR3 is TGCAGCGTTGATGGCAGCAGGTCCACTGAAGCTTTCTTT. It translates to CSVDGSRSTEAFF.

The chain carries TRBV11-3 and TRBJ2-1; no definite D call. The ends were cut back, 5 bases at V and 2 bases at J, with 7 bases in the middle. This CDR3 spans 13 amino acids. CDR1 SGHNT and CDR2 YENEEA come from the germline V gene. The CDR3 DNA reads as TGTGCCAGCAGCCCAGGACCCTACAATGAGCAGTTCTTC. Translating it yields CASSPGPYNEQFF.

The chain uses TRBV5-1 and TRBJ2-3; unclear D gene. This CDR3 is 12 amino acids long. Germline assignment: CDR1 SGHRS and CDR2 YFSETQ. The V end was cut by 0 bases, the J end by 7 bases, with 6 bases between. CDR3 region: CASSLGYYTQYF. The CDR3 nucleotides are TGCGCCAGCAGCTTGGGGTACTATACGCAGTATTTT.

The chain employs TRBV7-2 and TRBJ2-5; D uncertain. Trimming removed 6 bases from V and 2 bases from J, with 4 bases in between. This CDR3 comprises 11 residues. Germline V CDR1 and CDR2: SGHTA, FQGNSA. CDR3 sequence: CASRRQETQYF. The CDR3 DNA is TGTGCCAGCAGACGACAAGAGACCCAGTACTTC. The full variable domain, completed using reference TRBV7-2 and TRBJ2-5, is GAGVSQSPSNKVTEKGKDVELRCDPISGHTALYWYRQSLGQGLEFLIYFQGNSAPDKSGLPSDRFSAERTGGSVSTLTIQRTQQEDSAVYLCASRRQETQYFGPGTRLLVL.

V usage is TRBV19 and J usage is TRBJ2-4; D may correspond to TRBD1 or TRBD2 (5 bases each). In germline, CDR1 is LNHDA, CDR2 SQIVND (reference sequence). The CDR3 loop spans 14 amino acids. V gave up 7 bases and J gave up 0 bases, with 10 bases separating them. This CDR3 is CASKSGPAKNIQYF. The CDR3 region has the DNA TGTGCCAGTAAATCGGGGCCAGCCAAAAACATTCAGTACTTC.

Here the CDR3 reads CASSLGQGDYQPQHF. In DNA form, the CDR3 reads TGTGCCAGCAGCTTAGGCCAGGGGGATTATCAGCCCCAGCATTTT. The chain uses TRBV7-2 and TRBJ1-5; 7 nucleotides align to TRBD1. The CDR3 totals 15 residues. With 1 base clipped from V and 5 bases from J, the junction kept 5 bases outside the gene matches. Germline V gives CDR1 SGHTA, CDR2 FQGNSA.

This clone was picked up one time. The gene calls are TRBV9 and TRBJ1-1; D is ambiguous. V lost 0 bases and J 0 bases, leaving 3 bases between the germline ends. CDR3 length equals 13 residues. The germline V gene has CDR1 SGDLS and CDR2 YYNGEE. The CDR3 DNA reads TGTGCCAGCAGCGTAGAATTGAACACTGAAGCTTTCTTT. It translates to CASSVELNTEAFF.

This clone showed up just a few times. The CDR3 DNA sequence: TGCGCCAGCAGTTCACCAGAGACCCAGTACTTC. It yields the protein CASSSPETQYF. The V and J genes are TRBV5-1 and TRBJ2-5; D remains ambiguous. The germline CDR1 and CDR2 sequences are SGHRS and YFSETQ. The germline V and J ends were trimmed by 5 bases and 4 bases, with 6 bases remaining between them. CDR3 length: 11 residues.

The rearrangement uses TRBV29-1 and TRBJ2-3; D may be TRBD1 (5 bases). Trimming cost V 8 bases and J 0 bases, with 12 bases left between them. The V gene's germline CDR1 is SQVTM and CDR2 ANQGSEA. The CDR3 runs to 13 residues. CDR3 sequence reads: CSIPDSSTDTQYF. CDR3 DNA: TGCAGCATACCAGACAGTAGCACAGATACGCAGTATTTT.

The V call is TRBV2, the J call TRBJ2-7; maybe TRBD2 (5 bases). V was clipped by 5 bases and J by 0 bases, with 8 bases between them. This CDR3 is 13 amino acids long. Per the germline V gene, CDR1 is SNHLY and CDR2 is FYNNEI. Here the CDR3 DNA reads TGTGCCAGCAGTACCGGGATCTCCTACGAGCAGTACTTC. It codes for CASSTGISYEQYF.

This clone was seen only a few times. CDR3 amino acids: CASSLTQGREDEQFF. In nucleotides, the CDR3 is TGCGCCAGCAGCCTTACCCAGGGTCGGGAAGATGAGCAGTTCTTC. J is TRBJ2-1 and V is TRBV5-1; D could derive from TRBD1 or TRBD2 (5 bases each). Per the germline V gene, CDR1 is SGHRS and CDR2 is YFSETQ. Between the trimmed V and J ends, which lost 4 bases and 8 bases, there was a span of 19 bases. CDR3 size: 15 residues. The full variable domain, completed using reference TRBV5-1 and TRBJ2-1, is KAGVTQTPRYLIKTRGQQVTLSCSPISGHRSVSWYQQTPGQGLQFLFEYFSETQRNKGNFPGRFSGRQFSNSRSEMNVSTLELGDSALYLCASSLTQGREDEQFFGPGTRLTVL.

J is TRBJ2-6 and V is TRBV9; a possible D gene is TRBD1 (6 bases). The V and J ends lost 4 bases and 0 bases respectively, with 14 bases between them. The CDR3 covers 17 residues. The germline gives CDR1 SGDLS, CDR2 YYNGEE. This chain's CDR3 is CASSTGTPGSGANVLTF. The CDR3 region has the DNA TGTGCCAGCAGCACAGGGACGCCAGGCTCTGGGGCCAACGTCCTGACTTTC. Filled out from reference TRBV9 and TRBJ2-6, the complete variable domain reads DSGVTQTPKHLITATGQRVTLRCSPRSGDLSVYWYQQSLDQGLQFLIQYYNGEERAKGNILERFSAQQFPDLHSELNLSSLELGDSALYFCASSTGTPGSGANVLTFGAGSRLTVL.

V usage is TRBV30 and J usage is TRBJ1-1; unclear D gene. CDR1 and CDR2 from the germline V gene are GTSNPN and SVGIG (reference sequence). V lost 0 bases, J lost 5 bases, and 7 bases lay in between. The CDR3 length is 12 residues. The CDR3 DNA follows: TGTGCCTGGAGTGTGTACCAAACTGAAGCTTTCTTT. Translation: CAWSVYQTEAFF.

The rearrangement uses TRBV7-9 and TRBJ2-5; D is perhaps TRBD1 (6 bases). Germline assignment: CDR1 SEHNR and CDR2 FQNEAQ (reference sequence). CDR3 length: 16 residues. V lost 5 bases, J lost 3 bases, and 19 bases lay in between. CDR3 DNA: TGTGCCAGCAGCCCTGGACAGCCCAGTAGAGAAGAGACCCAGTACTTC. It specifies CASSPGQPSREETQYF. Together with reference TRBV7-9 and TRBJ2-5, the CDR3 gives the full variable domain: DTGVSQNPRHKITKRGQNVTFRCDPISEHNRLYWYRQTLGQGPEFLTYFQNEAQLEKSRLLSDRFSAERPKGSFSTLEIQRTEQGDSAMYLCASSPGQPSREETQYFGPGTRLLVL.

In this sample, this clone turned up a few times. The chain links TRBV7-2 to TRBJ2-7, with D perhaps matching TRBD2 (5 bases). In germline, CDR1 is SGHTA, CDR2 FQGNSA. Trimming removed 4 bases at V and 3 bases at J, with 7 bases between. The CDR3 runs 12 residues. The CDR3 region is CASSSGLYEQYF. The CDR3 DNA is TGTGCCAGCAGCTCTGGACTCTACGAGCAGTACTTC.

The chain is built from TRBV5-4 and TRBJ2-3, with D perhaps TRBD1 (5 bases). V lost 3 bases and J 0 bases, leaving 14 bases between the germline ends. The CDR3 spans 16 residues. Germline V gene lookup returns CDR1 SGHNT and CDR2 YYREEE (reference sequence). The CDR3 loop is CASSSVSTGSTDTQYF. CDR3 DNA sequence: TGTGCCAGCAGCTCCGTATCTACAGGTAGCACAGATACGCAGTATTTT.

The chain couples TRBV2 to TRBJ2-1; 13 bases line up with TRBD2. The V gene's germline CDR1 is SNHLY and CDR2 FYNNEI. J was trimmed by 4 bases and V by 7 bases; bases with no gene match: 4. The CDR3 totals 15 residues. The CDR3 loop is CASNTGLAGYNEQFF. As DNA, the CDR3 is TGTGCCAGCAATACGGGACTAGCGGGGTACAATGAGCAGTTCTTC.

The chain employs TRBV6-5 and TRBJ2-7; TRBD1 or TRBD2 may be the D gene (7 bases each). In germline, CDR1 is MNHEY, CDR2 SVGAGI. CDR3 size: 14 residues. V lost 6 bases, J lost 4 bases, and 16 bases lay in between. In DNA, the CDR3 is TGTGCCAGCAGGCAGGGGGGGGGCGGTTACGAGCAGTACTTC. Protein sequence: CASRQGGGGYEQYF.

The count of this clone is one. The chain links TRBV30 to TRBJ2-5; D may be TRBD1 or TRBD2 (6 bases each). The J call is in doubt because the DNA end fits TRBJ2-7 better. Germline-derived CDR1 and CDR2 are GTSNPN and SVGIG (reference sequence). The CDR3 loop spans 14 amino acids. The CDR3 region is CAWERGDRAYEQYF. CDR3 DNA: TGTGCCTGGGAGAGGGGGGACCGAGCCTACGAGCAGTACTTC.